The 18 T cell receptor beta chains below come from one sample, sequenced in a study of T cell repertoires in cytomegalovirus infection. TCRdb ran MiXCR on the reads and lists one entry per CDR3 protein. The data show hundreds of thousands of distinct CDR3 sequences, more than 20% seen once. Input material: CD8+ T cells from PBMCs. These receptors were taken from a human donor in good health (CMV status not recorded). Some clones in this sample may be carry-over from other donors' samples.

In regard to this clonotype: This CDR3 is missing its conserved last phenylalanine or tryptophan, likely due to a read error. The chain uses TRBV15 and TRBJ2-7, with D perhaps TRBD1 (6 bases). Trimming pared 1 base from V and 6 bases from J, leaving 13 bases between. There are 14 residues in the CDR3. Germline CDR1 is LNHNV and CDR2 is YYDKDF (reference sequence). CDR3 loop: CATSRVVDRSEQYC. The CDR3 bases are TGTGCCACCAGCAGAGTCGTGGACAGATCCGAGCAGTACTGC.

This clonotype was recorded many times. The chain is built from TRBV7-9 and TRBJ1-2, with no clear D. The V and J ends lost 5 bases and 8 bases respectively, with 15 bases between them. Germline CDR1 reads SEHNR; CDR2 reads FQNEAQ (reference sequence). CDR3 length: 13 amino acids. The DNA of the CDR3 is TGTGCCAGCAGCCAGGATGCAAGGAGGGGCTACACCTTC. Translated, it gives CASSQDARRGYTF.

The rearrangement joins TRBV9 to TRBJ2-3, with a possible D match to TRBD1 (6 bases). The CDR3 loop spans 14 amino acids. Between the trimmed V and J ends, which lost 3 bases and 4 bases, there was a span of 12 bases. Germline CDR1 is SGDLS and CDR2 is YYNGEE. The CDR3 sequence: CASSASGVADTQYF. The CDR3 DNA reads TGTGCCAGCAGCGCATCAGGGGTGGCAGATACGCAGTATTTT.

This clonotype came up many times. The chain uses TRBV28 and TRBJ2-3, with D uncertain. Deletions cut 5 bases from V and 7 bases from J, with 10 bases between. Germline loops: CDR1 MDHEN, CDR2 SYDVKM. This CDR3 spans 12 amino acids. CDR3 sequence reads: CASSPRLYTQYF. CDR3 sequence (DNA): TGTGCCAGCAGTCCCAGACTGTATACGCAGTATTTT.

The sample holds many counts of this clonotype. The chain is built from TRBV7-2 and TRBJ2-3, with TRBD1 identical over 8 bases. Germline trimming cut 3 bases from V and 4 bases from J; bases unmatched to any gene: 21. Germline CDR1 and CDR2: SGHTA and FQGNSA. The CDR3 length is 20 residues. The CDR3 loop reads CASSLGLLLYPGQEADTQYF. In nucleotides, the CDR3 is TGTGCCAGCAGCTTGGGCTTACTTCTATACCCGGGACAGGAGGCAGATACGCAGTATTTT.

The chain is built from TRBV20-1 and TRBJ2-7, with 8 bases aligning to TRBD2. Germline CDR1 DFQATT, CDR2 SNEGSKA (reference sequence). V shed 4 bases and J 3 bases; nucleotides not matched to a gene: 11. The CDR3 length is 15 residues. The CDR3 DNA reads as TGCAGTGCTATGGTATCTTTAGCGGGGCACTACGAGCAGTACTTC. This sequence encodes CSAMVSLAGHYEQYF.

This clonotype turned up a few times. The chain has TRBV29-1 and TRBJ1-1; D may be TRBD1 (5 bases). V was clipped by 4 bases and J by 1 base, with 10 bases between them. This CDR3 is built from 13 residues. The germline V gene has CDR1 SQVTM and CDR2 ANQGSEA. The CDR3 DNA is TGCAGCGTTGCAGGGCTGGGGAACACTGAAGCTTTCTTT. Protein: CSVAGLGNTEAFF.

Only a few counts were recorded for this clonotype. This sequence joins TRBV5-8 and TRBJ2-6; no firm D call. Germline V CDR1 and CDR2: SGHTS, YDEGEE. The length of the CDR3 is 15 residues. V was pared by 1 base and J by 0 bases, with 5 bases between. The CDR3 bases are TGTGCCAGCAGCTTGTGGAGCTCTGGGGCCAACGTCCTGACTTTC. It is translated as CASSLWSSGANVLTF.

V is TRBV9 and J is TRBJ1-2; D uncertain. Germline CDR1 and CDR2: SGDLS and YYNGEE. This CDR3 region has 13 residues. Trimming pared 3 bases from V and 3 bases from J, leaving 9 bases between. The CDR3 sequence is CASSGDTYYGYTF. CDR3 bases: TGTGCCAGCAGCGGCGACACTTACTATGGCTACACCTTC.

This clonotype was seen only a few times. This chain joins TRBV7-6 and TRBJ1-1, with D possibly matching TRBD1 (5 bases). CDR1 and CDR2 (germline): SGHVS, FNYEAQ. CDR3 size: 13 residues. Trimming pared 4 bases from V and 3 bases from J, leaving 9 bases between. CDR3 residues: CASSYRSYTEAFF. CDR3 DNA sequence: TGTGCCAGCAGCTACAGGAGTTACACTGAAGCTTTCTTT. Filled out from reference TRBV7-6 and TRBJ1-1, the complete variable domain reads GAGVSQSPRYKVTKRGQDVALRCDPISGHVSLYWYRQALGQGPEFLTYFNYEAQQDKSGLPNDRFSAERPEGSISTLTIQRTEQRDSAMYRCASSYRSYTEAFFGQGTRLTVV.

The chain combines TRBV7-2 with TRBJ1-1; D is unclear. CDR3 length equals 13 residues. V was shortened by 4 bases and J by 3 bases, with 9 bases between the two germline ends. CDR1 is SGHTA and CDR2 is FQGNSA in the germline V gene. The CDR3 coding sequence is TGTGCCAGCAGCTCTTACAGCGACACTGAAGCTTTCTTT. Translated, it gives CASSSYSDTEAFF.

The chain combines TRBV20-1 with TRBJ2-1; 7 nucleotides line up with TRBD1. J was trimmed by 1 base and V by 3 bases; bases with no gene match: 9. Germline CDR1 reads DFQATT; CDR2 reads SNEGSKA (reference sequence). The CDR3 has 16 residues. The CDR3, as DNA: TGCAGTGCTAGGTCGACAGGGAAAGGGTCCTACAATGAGCAGTTCTTC. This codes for CSARSTGKGSYNEQFF.

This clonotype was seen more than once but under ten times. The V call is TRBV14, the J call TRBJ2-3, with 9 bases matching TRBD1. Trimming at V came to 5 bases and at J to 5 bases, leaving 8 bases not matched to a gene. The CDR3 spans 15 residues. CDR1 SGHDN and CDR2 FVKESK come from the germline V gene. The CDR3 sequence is CASSLLQGAEDTQYF. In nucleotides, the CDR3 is TGTGCCAGCAGCTTATTACAGGGGGCCGAAGATACGCAGTATTTT. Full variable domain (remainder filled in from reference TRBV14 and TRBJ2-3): EAGVTQFPSHSVIEKGQTVTLRCDPISGHDNLYWYRRVMGKEIKFLLHFVKESKQDESGMPNNRFLAERTGGTYSTLKVQPAELEDSGVYFCASSLLQGAEDTQYFGPGTRLTVL.

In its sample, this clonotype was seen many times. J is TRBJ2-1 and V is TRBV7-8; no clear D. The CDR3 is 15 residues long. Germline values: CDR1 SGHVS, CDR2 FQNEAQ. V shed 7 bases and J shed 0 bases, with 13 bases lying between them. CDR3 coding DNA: TGTGCCAGCAACGAACGGGTTAGCTCCTACAATGAGCAGTTCTTC. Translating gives CASNERVSSYNEQFF.

This CDR3 reads CASSYPLGQGAGADTQYF. CDR3 DNA: TGTGCCAGCAGTTACCCACTGGGACAGGGGGCTGGGGCAGATACGCAGTATTTT. The chain recombines TRBV6-2 or TRBV6-3 with TRBJ2-3; TRBD1 matches at 12 bases. The germline gives CDR1 MNHEY, CDR2 SVGEGT. This CDR3 is 18 amino acids long. The V gene end was trimmed by 2 bases and the J gene end by 4 bases; junction bases not matched to a gene: 10.

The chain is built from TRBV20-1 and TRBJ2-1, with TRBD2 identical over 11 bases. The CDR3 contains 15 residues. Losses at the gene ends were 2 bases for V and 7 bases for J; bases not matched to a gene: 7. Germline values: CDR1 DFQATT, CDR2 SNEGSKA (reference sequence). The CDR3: CSARHSGGERNEQFF. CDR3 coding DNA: TGCAGTGCTAGACATAGCGGGGGGGAAAGAAATGAGCAGTTCTTC.

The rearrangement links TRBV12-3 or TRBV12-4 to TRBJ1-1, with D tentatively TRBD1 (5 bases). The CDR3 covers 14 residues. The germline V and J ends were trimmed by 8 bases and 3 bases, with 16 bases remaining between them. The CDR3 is CASRQGPGDTEAFF. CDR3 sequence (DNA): TGTGCCAGCCGGCAGGGACCGGGAGACACTGAAGCTTTCTTT.

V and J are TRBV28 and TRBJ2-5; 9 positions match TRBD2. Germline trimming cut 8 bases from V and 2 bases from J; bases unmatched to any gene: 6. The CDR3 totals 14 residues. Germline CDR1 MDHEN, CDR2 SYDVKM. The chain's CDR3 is CASLRGGGQETQYF. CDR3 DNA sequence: TGTGCCAGCCTCCGCGGGGGGGGGCAAGAGACCCAGTACTTC.